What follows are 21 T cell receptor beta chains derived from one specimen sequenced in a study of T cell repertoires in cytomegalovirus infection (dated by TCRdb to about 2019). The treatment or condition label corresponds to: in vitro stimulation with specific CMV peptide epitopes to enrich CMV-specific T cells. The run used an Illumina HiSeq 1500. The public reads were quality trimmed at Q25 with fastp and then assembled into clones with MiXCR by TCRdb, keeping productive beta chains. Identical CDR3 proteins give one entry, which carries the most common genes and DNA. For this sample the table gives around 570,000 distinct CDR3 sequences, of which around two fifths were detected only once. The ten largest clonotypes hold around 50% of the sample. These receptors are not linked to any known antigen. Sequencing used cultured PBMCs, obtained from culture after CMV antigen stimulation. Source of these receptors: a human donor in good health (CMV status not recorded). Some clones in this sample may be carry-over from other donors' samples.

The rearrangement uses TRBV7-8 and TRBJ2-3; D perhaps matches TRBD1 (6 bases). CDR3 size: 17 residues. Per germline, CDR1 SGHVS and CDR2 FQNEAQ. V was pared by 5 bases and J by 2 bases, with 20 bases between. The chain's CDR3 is CASSAHRRDTNTDTQYF. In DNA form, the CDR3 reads TGTGCCAGCAGCGCGCACCGCCGGGACACTAACACAGATACGCAGTATTTT.

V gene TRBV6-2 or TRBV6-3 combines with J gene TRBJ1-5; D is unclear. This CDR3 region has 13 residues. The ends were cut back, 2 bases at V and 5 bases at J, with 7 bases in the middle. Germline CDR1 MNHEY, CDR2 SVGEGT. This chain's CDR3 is CASSYTEDQPQHF. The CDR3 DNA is TGTGCCAGCAGTTACACCGAGGATCAGCCCCAGCATTTT.

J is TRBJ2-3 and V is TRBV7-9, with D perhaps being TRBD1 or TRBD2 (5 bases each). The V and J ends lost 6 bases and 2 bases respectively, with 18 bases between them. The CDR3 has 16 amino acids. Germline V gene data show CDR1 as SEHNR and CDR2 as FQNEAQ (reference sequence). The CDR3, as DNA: TGTGCCAGCAGGACCAGTGGGGGAGACCTCACAGATACGCAGTATTTT. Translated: CASRTSGGDLTDTQYF.

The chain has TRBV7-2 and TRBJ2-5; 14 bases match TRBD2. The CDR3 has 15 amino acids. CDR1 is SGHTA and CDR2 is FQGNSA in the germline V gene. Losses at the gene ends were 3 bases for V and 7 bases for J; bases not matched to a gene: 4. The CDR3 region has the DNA TGTGCCAGCAGCTTCTCCGGGACTAGCGGGGGGACCCAGTACTTC. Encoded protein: CASSFSGTSGGTQYF.

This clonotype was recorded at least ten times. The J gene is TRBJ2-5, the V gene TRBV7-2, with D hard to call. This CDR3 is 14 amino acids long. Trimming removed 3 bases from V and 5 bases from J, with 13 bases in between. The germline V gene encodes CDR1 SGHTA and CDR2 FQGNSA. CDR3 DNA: TGTGCCAGCAGCTTGTACCGGACGCTTGAGACCCAGTACTTC. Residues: CASSLYRTLETQYF. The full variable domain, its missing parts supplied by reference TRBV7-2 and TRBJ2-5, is GAGVSQSPSNKVTEKGKDVELRCDPISGHTALYWYRQSLGQGLEFLIYFQGNSAPDKSGLPSDRFSAERTGGSVSTLTIQRTQQEDSAVYLCASSLYRTLETQYFGPGTRLLVL.

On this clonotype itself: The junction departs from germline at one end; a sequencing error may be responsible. The CDR3 region is CSATPDSVGTTIYF. The CDR3 DNA follows: TGCAGTGCTACTCCGGACAGCGTTGGAACCACCATATATTTT. The chain carries TRBV20-1 and TRBJ1-3; D is perhaps TRBD1 (6 bases). The length of the CDR3 is 14 residues. Germline values: CDR1 DFQATT, CDR2 SNEGSKA (reference sequence).

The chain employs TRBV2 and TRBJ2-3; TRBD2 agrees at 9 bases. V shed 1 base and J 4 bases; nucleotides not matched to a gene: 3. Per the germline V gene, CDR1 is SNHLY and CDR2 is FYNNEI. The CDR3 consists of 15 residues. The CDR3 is CASSEGGGAPDTQYF. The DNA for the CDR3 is TGTGCCAGCAGTGAAGGCGGGGGGGCCCCAGATACGCAGTATTTT.

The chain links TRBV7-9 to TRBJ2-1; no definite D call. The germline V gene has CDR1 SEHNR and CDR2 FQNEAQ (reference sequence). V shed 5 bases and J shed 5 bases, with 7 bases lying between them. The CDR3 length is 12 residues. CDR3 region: CASSPPHNEQFF. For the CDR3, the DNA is TGTGCCAGCAGCCCACCGCACAATGAGCAGTTCTTC.

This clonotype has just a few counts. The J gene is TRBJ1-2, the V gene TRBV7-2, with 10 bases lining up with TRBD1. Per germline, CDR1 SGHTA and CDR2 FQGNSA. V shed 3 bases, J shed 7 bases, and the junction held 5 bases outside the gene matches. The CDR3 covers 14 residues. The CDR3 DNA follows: TGTGCCAGCAGCTTCGGGACAGGGGTGGGTGGCTACACCTTC. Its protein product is CASSFGTGVGGYTF.

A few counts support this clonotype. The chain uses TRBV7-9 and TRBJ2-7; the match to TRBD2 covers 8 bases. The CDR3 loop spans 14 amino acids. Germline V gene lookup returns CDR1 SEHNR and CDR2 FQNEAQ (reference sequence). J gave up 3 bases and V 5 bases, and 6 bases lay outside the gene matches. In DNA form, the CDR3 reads TGTGCCAGCAGCCAACTGAGCGGGGGCTACGAGCAGTACTTC. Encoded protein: CASSQLSGGYEQYF.

In DNA, the CDR3 is TGTGCCAGCAGTCCCCGGACAGGGACTTATCAGCCCCAGCATTTT. Protein sequence: CASSPRTGTYQPQHF. The V and J genes are TRBV28 and TRBJ1-5; TRBD1 matches 8 bases. Germline V gene data show CDR1 as MDHEN and CDR2 as SYDVKM. CDR3 length equals 15 residues. The V and J ends lost 5 bases and 5 bases, in that order; junction bases with no gene match: 8.

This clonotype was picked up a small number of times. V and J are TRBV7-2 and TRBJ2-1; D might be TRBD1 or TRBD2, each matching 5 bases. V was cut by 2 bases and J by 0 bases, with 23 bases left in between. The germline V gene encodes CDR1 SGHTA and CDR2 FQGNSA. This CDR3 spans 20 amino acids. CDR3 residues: CASSLPSGAPRGSSYNEQFF. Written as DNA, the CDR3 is TGTGCCAGCAGCTTACCTTCCGGGGCCCCCCGTGGGAGCTCCTACAATGAGCAGTTCTTC.

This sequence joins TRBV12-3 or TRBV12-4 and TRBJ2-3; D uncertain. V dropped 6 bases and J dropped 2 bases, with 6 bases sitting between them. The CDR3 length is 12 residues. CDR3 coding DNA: TGTGCCAGCAGAACTACCACAGATACGCAGTATTTT. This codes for CASRTTTDTQYF.

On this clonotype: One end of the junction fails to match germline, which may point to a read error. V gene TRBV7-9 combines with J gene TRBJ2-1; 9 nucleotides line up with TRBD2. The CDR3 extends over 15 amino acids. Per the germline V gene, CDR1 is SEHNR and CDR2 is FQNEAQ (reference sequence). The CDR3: CAGSGRLAGRDEQFF. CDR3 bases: TGTGCCGGCAGCGGCAGGCTAGCGGGACGCGATGAGCAGTTCTTC.

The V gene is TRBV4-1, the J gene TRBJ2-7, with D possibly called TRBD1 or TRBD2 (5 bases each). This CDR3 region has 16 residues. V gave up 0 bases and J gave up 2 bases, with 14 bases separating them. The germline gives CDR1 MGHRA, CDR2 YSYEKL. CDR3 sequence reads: CASSQDRVGTTYEQYF. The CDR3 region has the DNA TGCGCCAGCAGCCAAGACCGGGTAGGGACCACCTACGAGCAGTACTTC.

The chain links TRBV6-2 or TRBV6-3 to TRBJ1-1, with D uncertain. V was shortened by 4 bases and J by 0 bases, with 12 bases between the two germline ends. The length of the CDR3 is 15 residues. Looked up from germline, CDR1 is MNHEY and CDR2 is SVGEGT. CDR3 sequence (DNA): TGTGCCAGCAGTTTCGCGCTGGGAATGAACACTGAAGCTTTCTTT. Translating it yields CASSFALGMNTEAFF.

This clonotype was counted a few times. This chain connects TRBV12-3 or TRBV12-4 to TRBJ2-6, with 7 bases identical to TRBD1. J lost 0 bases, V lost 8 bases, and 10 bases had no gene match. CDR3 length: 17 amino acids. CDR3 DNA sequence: TGTGCCAGCGCCCGCGAGGGACAGATCTCTGGGGCCAACGTCCTGACTTTC. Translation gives CASAREGQISGANVLTF.

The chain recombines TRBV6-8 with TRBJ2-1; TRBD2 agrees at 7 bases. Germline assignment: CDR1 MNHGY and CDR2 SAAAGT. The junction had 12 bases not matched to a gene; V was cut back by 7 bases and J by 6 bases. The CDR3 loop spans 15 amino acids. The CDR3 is CASNSPGLIPNEQFF. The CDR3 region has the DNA TGTGCCAGCAATTCTCCGGGACTAATTCCCAATGAGCAGTTCTTC.

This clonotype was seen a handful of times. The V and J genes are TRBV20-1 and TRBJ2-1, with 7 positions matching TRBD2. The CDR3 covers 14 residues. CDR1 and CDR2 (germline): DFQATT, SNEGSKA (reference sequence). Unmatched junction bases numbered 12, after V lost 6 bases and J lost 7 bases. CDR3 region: CSAPSQRGGNEQFF. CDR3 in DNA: TGCAGTGCCCCGTCCCAGCGGGGCGGGAATGAGCAGTTCTTC.

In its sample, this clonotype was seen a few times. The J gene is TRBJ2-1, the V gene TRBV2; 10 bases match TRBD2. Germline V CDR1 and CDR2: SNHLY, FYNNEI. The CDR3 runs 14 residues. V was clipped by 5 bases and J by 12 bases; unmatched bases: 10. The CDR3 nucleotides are TGTGCCAGCAGTCTGGCTAGCGGGAGTTTTTGGCAGTTCTTC. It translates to CASSLASGSFWQFF.

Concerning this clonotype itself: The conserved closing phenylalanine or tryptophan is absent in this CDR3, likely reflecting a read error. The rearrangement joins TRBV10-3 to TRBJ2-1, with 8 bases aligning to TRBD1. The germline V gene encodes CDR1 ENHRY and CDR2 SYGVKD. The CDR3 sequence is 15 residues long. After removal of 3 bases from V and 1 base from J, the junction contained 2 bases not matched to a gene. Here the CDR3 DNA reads TGTGCCATCAGTGAAACAGGGGGGTCCTACAATGAGCAGTTCTCC. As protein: CAISETGGSYNEQFS.